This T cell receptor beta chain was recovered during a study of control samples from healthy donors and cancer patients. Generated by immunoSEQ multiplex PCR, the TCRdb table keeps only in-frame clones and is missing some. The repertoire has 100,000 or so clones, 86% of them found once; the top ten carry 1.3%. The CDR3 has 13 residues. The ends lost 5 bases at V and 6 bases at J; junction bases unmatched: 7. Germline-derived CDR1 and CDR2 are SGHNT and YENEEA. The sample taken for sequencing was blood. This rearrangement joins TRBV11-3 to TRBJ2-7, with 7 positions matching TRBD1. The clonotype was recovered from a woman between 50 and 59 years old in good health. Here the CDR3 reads CASSLDRVGEQYF. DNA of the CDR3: TGTGCCAGCAGCCTCGACAGGGTGGGCGAGCAGTACTTC.